These T cell receptor beta chains were read from a single sample in a study of T cell responses to AZD1222 COVID-19 vaccine. The method was immunoSEQ multiplex PCR; TCRdb's version includes in-frame clones alone and lacks a portion of them. The sample gives more than 150,000 clones, 90% to 95% of which show up once; about 9.2% is in the top ten. The sample in question was peripheral blood, obtained on day 0 of AZD1222 vaccination. These TCRs come from an adult in good health. CDR3s include the opening cysteine and the closing phenylalanine or tryptophan. A D gene is named only where the DNA matches it firmly. Expanded clones get a size class; other rows say once, few or many, or leave the size out.

v_call: TRBV4-3; j_call: TRBJ1-2; clone_size: .; d_call: TRBD1; cdr3_aa: CASRATGTGIYYGYTF; cdr3_nt: TGCGCCAGCAGAGCAACCGGGACAGGGATTTATTATGGCTACACCTTC
v_call: TRBV7-2; j_call: TRBJ2-4; clone_size: .; d_call: TRBD1; cdr3_aa: CASSLGGQGRNIQYF; cdr3_nt: TGTGCCAGCAGCTTAGGGGGACAGGGCCGGAACATTCAGTACTTC
v_call: TRBV27; j_call: TRBJ1-1; clone_size: .; d_call: TRBD1; cdr3_aa: CASSGTGTGEAFF; cdr3_nt: TGTGCCAGCAGTGGAACCGGGACAGGTGAAGCTTTCTTT
v_call: TRBV5-4; j_call: TRBJ1-2; clone_size: .; d_call: .; cdr3_aa: CASSRPGRGGYTF; cdr3_nt: TGTGCCAGCAGCCGCCCCGGTAGAGGAGGCTACACCTTC
v_call: TRBV21-1; j_call: TRBJ2-7; clone_size: .; d_call: .; cdr3_aa: CASSKVHSYYYEQYF; cdr3_nt: TGTGCCAGCAGCAAAGTACATTCCTATTACTACGAGCAGTACTTC
v_call: TRBV28; j_call: TRBJ2-6; clone_size: .; d_call: .; cdr3_aa: CASSASGANVLTF; cdr3_nt: TGTGCCAGCAGTGCCTCTGGGGCCAACGTCCTGACTTTC
v_call: TRBV16; j_call: TRBJ2-1; clone_size: .; d_call: TRBD1; cdr3_aa: CASSQYRGEVYNEQFF; cdr3_nt: TGTGCCAGCAGCCAGTACAGGGGTGAGGTCTACAATGAGCAGTTCTTC
v_call: TRBV5-1; j_call: TRBJ2-1; clone_size: .; d_call: .; cdr3_aa: CASSLAGSSETNEQFF; cdr3_nt: TGCGCCAGCAGCTTGGCCGGGTCTAGCGAGACCAATGAGCAGTTCTTC
v_call: TRBV27; j_call: TRBJ2-7; clone_size: .; d_call: .; cdr3_aa: CASSLSRLAAPYEQYF; cdr3_nt: TGTGCCAGCAGTTTATCGCGGCTAGCCGCTCCCTACGAGCAGTACTTC
v_call: TRBV29-1; j_call: TRBJ1-5; clone_size: .; d_call: TRBD1; cdr3_aa: CSAGTGGINQPQHF; cdr3_nt: TGCAGCGCCGGGACAGGGGGGATCAATCAGCCCCAGCATTTT
v_call: TRBV2; j_call: TRBJ2-1; clone_size: .; d_call: TRBD2; cdr3_aa: CASGREGSSNYNEQFF; cdr3_nt: TGTGCCAGTGGGCGGGAGGGCTCATCTAATTACAATGAGCAGTTCTTC
v_call: TRBV7-9; j_call: TRBJ2-2; clone_size: .; d_call: .; cdr3_aa: CASSRNTGELFF; cdr3_nt: TGTGCCAGCAGCCGGAACACCGGGGAGCTGTTTTTT
v_call: TRBV4-3; j_call: TRBJ2-7; clone_size: .; d_call: .; cdr3_aa: CASSQDLLFGEQYF; cdr3_nt: TGCGCCAGCAGCCAAGATCTCCTATTTGGGGAGCAGTACTTC
v_call: TRBV10-3; j_call: TRBJ1-3; clone_size: .; d_call: TRBD1; cdr3_aa: CAIRGQLAGNTIYF; cdr3_nt: TGTGCCATCAGGGGACAGCTAGCTGGAAACACCATATATTTT
v_call: TRBV27; j_call: TRBJ1-6; clone_size: .; d_call: .; cdr3_aa: CASRVGGRNSPLHF; cdr3_nt: TGTGCCAGCAGGGTAGGGGGACGGAATTCACCCCTCCACTTT
v_call: TRBV9; j_call: TRBJ2-3; clone_size: .; d_call: TRBD1; cdr3_aa: CASSGRTGDLTDTQYF; cdr3_nt: TGTGCCAGCAGCGGAAGGACAGGGGACTTGACAGATACGCAGTATTTT
v_call: TRBV27; j_call: TRBJ1-1; clone_size: .; d_call: .; cdr3_aa: CASSPLGGTEAFF; cdr3_nt: TGTGCCAGCAGCCCTTTGGGGGGCACTGAAGCTTTCTTT
v_call: TRBV5-4; j_call: TRBJ2-5; clone_size: once; d_call: .; cdr3_aa: CASSLAIGQGGETQYF; cdr3_nt: TGTGCCAGCAGCTTGGCAATTGGTCAGGGAGGCGAGACCCAGTACTTC
v_call: TRBV2; j_call: TRBJ2-1; clone_size: once; d_call: .; cdr3_aa: CASRTGPFNEQFF; cdr3_nt: TGTGCCAGCAGGACGGGGCCTTTTAATGAGCAGTTCTTC